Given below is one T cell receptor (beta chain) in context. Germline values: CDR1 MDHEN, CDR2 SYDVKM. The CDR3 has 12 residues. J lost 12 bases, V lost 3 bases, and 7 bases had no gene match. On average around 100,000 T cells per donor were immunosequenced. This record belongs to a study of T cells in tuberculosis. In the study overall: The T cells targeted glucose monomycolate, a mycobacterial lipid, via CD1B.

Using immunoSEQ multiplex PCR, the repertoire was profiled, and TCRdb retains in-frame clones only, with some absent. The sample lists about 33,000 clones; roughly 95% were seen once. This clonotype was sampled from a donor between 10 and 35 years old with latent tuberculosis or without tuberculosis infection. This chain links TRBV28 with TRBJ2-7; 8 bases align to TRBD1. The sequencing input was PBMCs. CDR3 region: CASSFRTGSTYF. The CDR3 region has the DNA TGTGCCAGCAGTTTTAGGACAGGGTCGACGTACTTC.